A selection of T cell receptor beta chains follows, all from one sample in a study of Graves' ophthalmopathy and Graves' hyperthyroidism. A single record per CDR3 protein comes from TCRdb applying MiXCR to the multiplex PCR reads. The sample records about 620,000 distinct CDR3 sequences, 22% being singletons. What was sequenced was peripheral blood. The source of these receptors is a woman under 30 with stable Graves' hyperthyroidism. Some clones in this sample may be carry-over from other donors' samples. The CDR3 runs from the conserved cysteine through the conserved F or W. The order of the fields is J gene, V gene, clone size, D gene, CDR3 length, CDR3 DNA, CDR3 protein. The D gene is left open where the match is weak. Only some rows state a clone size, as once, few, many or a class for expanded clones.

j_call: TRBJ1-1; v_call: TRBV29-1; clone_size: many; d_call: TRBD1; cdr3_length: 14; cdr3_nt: TGCAGCGCCGGACAGGGCCCCATGAACACTGAAGCTTTCTTT; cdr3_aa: CSAGQGPMNTEAFF
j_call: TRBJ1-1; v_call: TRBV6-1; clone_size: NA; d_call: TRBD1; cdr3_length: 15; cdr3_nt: TGTGCCAGCAGGTCCCGGGGACAGGGGAACACTGAAGCTTTCTTT; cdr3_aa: CASRSRGQGNTEAFF
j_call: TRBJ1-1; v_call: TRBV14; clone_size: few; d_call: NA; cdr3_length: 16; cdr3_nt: TGTGCCAGCAGCCAAGATTTTTGGGTAAGGGTCACTGAAGCTTTCTTT; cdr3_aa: CASSQDFWVRVTEAFF
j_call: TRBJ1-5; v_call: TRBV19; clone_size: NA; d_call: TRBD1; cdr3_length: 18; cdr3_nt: TGTGCCAGCGAGCTAGGGCTAGGGGGCTCCGCGGCAAATCAGCCCCAGCATTTT; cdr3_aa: CASELGLGGSAANQPQHF
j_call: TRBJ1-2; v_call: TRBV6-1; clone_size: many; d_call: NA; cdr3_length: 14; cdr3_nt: TGTGCCAGCAACTCAGCCCGCAGTGGGGAAGGCTACACCTTC; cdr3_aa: CASNSARSGEGYTF
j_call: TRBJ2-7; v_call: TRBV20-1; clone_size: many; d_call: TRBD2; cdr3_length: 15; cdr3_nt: TGCAGTGCTAGAGGACCGGGACTAGCTATTTACGAGCAGTACTTC; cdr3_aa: CSARGPGLAIYEQYF
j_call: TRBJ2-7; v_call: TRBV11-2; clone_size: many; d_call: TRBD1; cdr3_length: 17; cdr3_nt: TGTGCCAGCAGCTTAAATTACCGGACAGGGGCTTCGTACGAGCAGTACTTC; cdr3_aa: CASSLNYRTGASYEQYF
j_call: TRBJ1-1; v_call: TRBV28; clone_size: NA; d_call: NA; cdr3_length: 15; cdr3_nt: TGTGCCAGCAGTTTACGCCGGGTCTCGAACACTGAAGCTTTCTTT; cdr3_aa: CASSLRRVSNTEAFF
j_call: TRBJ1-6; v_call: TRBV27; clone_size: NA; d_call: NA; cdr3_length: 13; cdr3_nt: TGTGCCAGCAGTTCCCTTAATAATTCACCCCTCCACTTT; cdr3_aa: CASSSLNNSPLHF
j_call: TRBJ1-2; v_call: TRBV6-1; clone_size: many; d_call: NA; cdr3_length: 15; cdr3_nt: TGTGCCAGCAGCCTCGGGATAGGTTTAGCCTATGGCTACACCTTC; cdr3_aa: CASSLGIGLAYGYTF
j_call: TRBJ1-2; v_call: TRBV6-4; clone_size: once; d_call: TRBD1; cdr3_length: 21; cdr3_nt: TGTGCCAGCAGTGACCCGGAGGCGACAGGGGGGCTTGTCCCCTATCGATATGGCTACACCTTC; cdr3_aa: CASSDPEATGGLVPYRYGYTF
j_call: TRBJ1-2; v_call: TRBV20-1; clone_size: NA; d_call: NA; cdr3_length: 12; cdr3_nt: TGCAGTGCTCCTACAGACAACTATGGCTACACCTTC; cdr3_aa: CSAPTDNYGYTF
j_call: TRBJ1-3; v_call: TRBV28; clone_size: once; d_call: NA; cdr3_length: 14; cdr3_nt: TGTGCCAGCAGTTTATTGCAGGGAGGAAACACCATATATTTT; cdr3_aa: CASSLLQGGNTIYF
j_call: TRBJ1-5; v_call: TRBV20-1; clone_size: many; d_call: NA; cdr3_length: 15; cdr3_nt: TGCAGTGCCACAGAAGCAGGGAGGGGCAATCAGCCCCAGCATTTT; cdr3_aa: CSATEAGRGNQPQHF
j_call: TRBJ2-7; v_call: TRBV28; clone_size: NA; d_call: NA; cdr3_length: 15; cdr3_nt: TGTGCCAGCAGTTTAGTTAGGGCAGGGACCGGGGAGCTGTACTTC; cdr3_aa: CASSLVRAGTGELYF
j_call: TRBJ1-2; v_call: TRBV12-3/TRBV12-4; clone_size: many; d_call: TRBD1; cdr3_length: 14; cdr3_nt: TGTGCCAGCAGTTTGGACAGGGGTACCTATGGCTACACCTTC; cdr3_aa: CASSLDRGTYGYTF
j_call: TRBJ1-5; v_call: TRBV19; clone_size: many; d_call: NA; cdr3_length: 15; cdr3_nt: TGTGCCAGTAGTCCCCCAGAAGGGCGCGGACGGCCCCAGCATTTT; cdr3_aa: CASSPPEGRGRPQHF
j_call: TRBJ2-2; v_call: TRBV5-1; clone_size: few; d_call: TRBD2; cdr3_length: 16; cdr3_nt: TGCGCCAGCTCCCCACGGGCTAGCGGAGCCACCGGGGAGCTGTTTTTT; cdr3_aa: CASSPRASGATGELFF
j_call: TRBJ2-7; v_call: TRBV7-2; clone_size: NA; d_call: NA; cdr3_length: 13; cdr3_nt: TGTGCCAGCAGCACTCGCACTGCCTACGAGCAGTACTTC; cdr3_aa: CASSTRTAYEQYF
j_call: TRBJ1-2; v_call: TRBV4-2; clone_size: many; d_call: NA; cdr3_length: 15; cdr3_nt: TGTGCCAGCAGCCTCAGGGTAGAGTCAGACTATGGCTACACCTTC; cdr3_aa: CASSLRVESDYGYTF
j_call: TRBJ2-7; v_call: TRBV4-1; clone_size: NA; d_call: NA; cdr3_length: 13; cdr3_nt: TGCGCCAGCAGCCTAGGACAGCGGCTCGAGCAATACTTC; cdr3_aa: CASSLGQRLEQYF
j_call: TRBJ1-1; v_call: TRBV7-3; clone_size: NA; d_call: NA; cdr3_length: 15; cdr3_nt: TGTGCCAGCAGCTTCGGCGGGGGGCCTGGCACTGAAGCTTTCTTT; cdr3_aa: CASSFGGGPGTEAFF
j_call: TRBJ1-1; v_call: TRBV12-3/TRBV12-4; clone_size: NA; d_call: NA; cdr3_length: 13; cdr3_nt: TGTGCCAGCAGTTCTGATACAGGGAATGAAGCTTTCTTT; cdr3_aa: CASSSDTGNEAFF
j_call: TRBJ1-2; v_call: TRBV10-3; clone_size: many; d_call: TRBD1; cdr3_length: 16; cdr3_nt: TGTGCCATCAGTGTTAACCGACAGGGTTCTAACTATGGCTACACCTTC; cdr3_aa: CAISVNRQGSNYGYTF
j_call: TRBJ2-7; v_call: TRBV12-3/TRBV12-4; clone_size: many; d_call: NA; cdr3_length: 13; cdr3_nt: TGTGCCAGCAGTTTATTTCCTGGATACGAGCAGTACTTC; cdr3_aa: CASSLFPGYEQYF